This record covers a single T cell receptor beta chain. Its antigen specificity is not known. Per-base qualities were not stored, and no clone one base away is much larger. Whole blood was collected in K2EDTA tubes by collaborating institutions according to the institutions' own protocols. Collaborator samples were shipped for TCRbeta analysis as frozen whole blood, isolated PBMCs, or DNA extracted from either sample type. TCRbeta CDR3 regions were amplified from genomic DNA using the immunoSEQ Assay, a bias-controlled multiplex PCR. In the source study's methods: The number of nucleated cells in each sample was estimated by amplification of reference gene primers within the assay. To quantify the absolute abundance of each unique TCRbeta CDR3 rearrangement, sequence reads were collapsed and filtered. For each sample, productive Simpson clonality was calculated by taking the square root of Simpson's diversity index across productive rearrangements. TCRdb stores this immuneACCESS table with in-frame sequences only. Part of the clones is absent; in the studies checked, under half of the shortfall reflects unresolved V genes, and no reason is known for the rest. V and J calls and clone size follow that table, whereas D and trimming were derived from the DNA. The sample table shows tens of thousands of clones, and around 90% are seen once. The top ten clonotypes cover more than 10% of the sample.

The source of the sample is a study of blood T cell repertoires in COVID-19 (dated by TCRdb to 2020 to 2021). Some background on the complete study: The collaborator samples originated in the United States, Italy and Spain and spanned the acute and convalescent phases of COVID-19. The repertoires were made available in a free public database intended to serve as a resource for research on the immune response to SARS-CoV-2. The dataset comprised deeply sampled blood TCRbeta repertoires from subjects exposed to, actively infected with, or recovered from COVID-19. The material from the prospective study consisted of cDNA or gDNA derived from T cells, B-cell-depleted T cells, or PBMCs. Samples came from the ongoing ImmuneRACE study (first 160 participants) plus 1,254 subjects from 6 global collaborators. HLA class I and class II types, where available, came from metadata supplied by the sample provider rather than from assay-based typing. Nearly every sample came with metadata listing a de-identified subject ID, COVID-19 status, age in years and sex. The full study reports these points: The quantity of clinical and demographic metadata differed by source and by participant and was supplied without curation.

The germline V gene sets CDR1 to SGHVS and CDR2 to FNYEAQ. A distance of 13 bases separates the germline ends of V and J, which lose 3 bases and 0 bases respectively. From the cysteine through the phenylalanine, the CDR3 covers 16 amino acids. Kept here is only the CDR3 DNA, which spans 48 bases and is read in frame from base 1. Source material: peripheral blood. The TCR originated in a human donor in a cohort sampled during active COVID-19. The donor label of this sample is uncertain. This chain is built from TRBV7-6 and TRBJ2-3; no confident D gene assignment can be made. The bases are TGTGCCAGCAGCTTGAGGAGCTCGTCTAGCACAGATACGCAGTATTTT. It is translated as CASSLRSSSSTDTQYF.